These T cell receptor beta chains were read from a single sample in a study of monozygotic twins with cystic fibrosis. Using immunoSEQ multiplex PCR, the repertoire was profiled, and TCRdb retains in-frame clones only, with some absent. The table shows over 9,500 clones, with roughly 85% occurring only once. The specimen was blood. Every receptor here comes from a man aged 18 to 30 with cystic fibrosis. CDR3s include the opening cysteine and the closing phenylalanine or tryptophan. Fields, in order: D gene, J gene, clone size, V gene, CDR3 length, CDR3 protein, CDR3 DNA. A D gene is named only where the DNA matches it firmly. Clone size is stated in some rows and not others, as once, few, many or a class when expanded.

NA,TRBJ2-3,NA,TRBV29-1,13,CSVEAGYADTQYF,TGCAGCGTTGAGGCGGGCTACGCAGATACGCAGTATTTT
TRBD2,TRBJ2-7,NA,TRBV6-1,12,CASSAAGGEQYF,TGTGCCAGCAGTGCGGCCGGGGGGGAGCAGTACTTC
NA,TRBJ1-4,NA,TRBV28,13,CASWVGFGEKLFF,TGTGCCAGCTGGGTGGGTTTTGGTGAAAAACTGTTTTTT
TRBD1,TRBJ2-3,NA,TRBV25-1,12,CASSVRDRGKYF,TGTGCCAGCAGTGTAAGGGACAGGGGAAAGTATTTT
NA,TRBJ1-3,NA,TRBV12-5,17,CASDSFWGFNSGNTIYF,TGTGCTAGTGATAGTTTTTGGGGGTTTAACTCTGGAAACACCATATATTTT
NA,TRBJ2-2,few,TRBV7-5,13,CARSFRATGELFF,TGTGCCAGAAGCTTTAGGGCCACCGGGGAGCTGTTTTTT
NA,TRBJ2-7,NA,TRBV27,14,CASSNLDTDYEQYF,TGTGCCAGCAGTAATCTTGACACAGACTACGAGCAGTACTTC
NA,TRBJ1-3,NA,TRBV28,19,CASSPNVPDQGFRGNTIYF,TGTGCCAGCAGTCCGAATGTCCCTGATCAGGGGTTTCGTGGAAACACCATATATTTT
NA,TRBJ1-1,NA,TRBV15,11,CATGDDTEAFF,TGTGCCACGGGTGACGACACTGAAGCTTTCTTT
TRBD2,TRBJ2-1,NA,TRBV5-1,17,CASSPGLAGSSYNEQFF,TGCGCCAGCAGCCCGGGACTAGCGGGATCCTCCTACAATGAGCAGTTCTTC
NA,TRBJ2-1,NA,TRBV9,17,CASSVDGGRGSYNEQFF,TGTGCCAGCAGCGTAGACGGGGGGCGAGGGTCCTACAATGAGCAGTTCTTC
TRBD1,TRBJ1-1,few,TRBV29-1,13,CSVSTGTRTEAFF,TGCAGCGTGTCGACAGGGACGCGGACTGAAGCTTTCTTT
NA,TRBJ2-3,NA,TRBV7-2,11,CASSSPSTQYF,TGTGCCAGCAGCTCCCCAAGTACGCAGTATTTT
NA,TRBJ1-1,NA,TRBV7-2,11,CASSLGATAFF,TGTGCCAGCAGCTTAGGTGCAACAGCTTTCTTT
TRBD1,TRBJ1-2,few,TRBV5-6,16,CASSSTAGGLNYGYTF,TGTGCCAGCAGCTCCACCGCAGGGGGATTAAACTATGGCTACACCTTC
TRBD1,TRBJ1-1,NA,TRBV7-9,14,CASSSYRGNTEAFF,TGTGCCAGCAGCTCCTACAGGGGGAACACTGAAGCTTTCTTT
TRBD2,TRBJ2-7,NA,TRBV4-1,16,CASSQGLAGGSYEQYF,TGCGCCAGCAGCCAAGGGCTAGCGGGGGGCTCCTACGAGCAGTACTTC
TRBD1,TRBJ1-4,NA,TRBV28,14,CASSFTGGNEKLFF,TGTGCCAGCAGTTTTACAGGGGGTAATGAAAAACTGTTTTTT
TRBD2,TRBJ2-3,NA,TRBV6-4,16,CASSDMAGGPTDTQYF,TGTGCCAGCAGTGACATGGCGGGAGGCCCGACAGATACGCAGTATTTT
NA,TRBJ2-1,NA,TRBV7-2,14,CASTAGANFGEQFF,TGTGCCAGCACCGCGGGGGCCAACTTCGGTGAGCAGTTCTTC
NA,TRBJ1-5,NA,TRBV19,15,CASSIGGRGDQPQHF,TGTGCCAGTAGTATCGGAGGCAGGGGAGATCAGCCCCAGCATTTT
NA,TRBJ2-7,NA,TRBV7-9,14,CASRVEISSYEQYF,TGTGCCAGCAGGGTGGAGATAAGCTCCTACGAGCAGTACTTC